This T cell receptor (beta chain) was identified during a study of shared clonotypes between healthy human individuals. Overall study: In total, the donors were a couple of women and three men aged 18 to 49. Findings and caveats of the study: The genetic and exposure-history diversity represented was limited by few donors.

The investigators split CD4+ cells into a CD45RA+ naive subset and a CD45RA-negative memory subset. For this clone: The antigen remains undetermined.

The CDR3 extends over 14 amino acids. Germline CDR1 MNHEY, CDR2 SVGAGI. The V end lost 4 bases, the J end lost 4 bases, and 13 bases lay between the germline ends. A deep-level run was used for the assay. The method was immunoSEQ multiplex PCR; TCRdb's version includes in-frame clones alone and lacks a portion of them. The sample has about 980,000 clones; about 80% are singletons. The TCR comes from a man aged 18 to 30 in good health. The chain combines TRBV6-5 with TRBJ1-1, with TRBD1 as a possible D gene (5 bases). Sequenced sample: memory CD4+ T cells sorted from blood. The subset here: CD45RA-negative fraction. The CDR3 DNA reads TGTGCCAGCAGTTCCCGTGGGGGGGGCACTGAAGCTTTCTTT. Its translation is CASSSRGGGTEAFF.